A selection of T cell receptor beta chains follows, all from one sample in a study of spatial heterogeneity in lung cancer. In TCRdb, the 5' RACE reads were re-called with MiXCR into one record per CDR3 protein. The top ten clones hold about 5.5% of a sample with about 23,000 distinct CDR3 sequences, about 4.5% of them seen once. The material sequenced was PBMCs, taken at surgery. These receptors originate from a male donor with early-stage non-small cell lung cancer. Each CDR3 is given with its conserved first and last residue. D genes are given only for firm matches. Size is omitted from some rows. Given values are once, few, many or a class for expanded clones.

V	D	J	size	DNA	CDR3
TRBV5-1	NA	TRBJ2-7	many	TGCGCCAGCAGCTTCGCGGGAACGTTGGACGAGCAGTACTTC	CASSFAGTLDEQYF
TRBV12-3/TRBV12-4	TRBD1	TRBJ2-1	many	TGTGCCAGCAGCTCTGGACAGGGGGCTTATGAGCAGTTCTTC	CASSSGQGAYEQFF
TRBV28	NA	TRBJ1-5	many	TGTGCCAGCAGTCCCTTTTTGCGAGTGGGCAATCAGCCCCAGCATTTT	CASSPFLRVGNQPQHF
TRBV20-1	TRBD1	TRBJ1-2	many	TGCAGTGCTAGAGACCCGACAGGGGGCATCTATGGCTACACCTTC	CSARDPTGGIYGYTF
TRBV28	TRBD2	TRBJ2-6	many	TGTGCCAGCAGTTTAAGGAGGGAGGGTGGGGCCAACGTCCTGACTTTC	CASSLRREGGANVLTF
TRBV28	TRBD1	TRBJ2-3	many	TGTGCCATCCTGACAGGGCCAGATACGCAGTATTTT	CAILTGPDTQYF
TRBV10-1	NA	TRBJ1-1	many	TGCGCCAGCAGTCGAGGGTCTGAAGCTTTCTTT	CASSRGSEAFF
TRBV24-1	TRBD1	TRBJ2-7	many	TGTGCCACCAGTGATTCGACAGGGGGGCGAAGCGAGCAGTACTTC	CATSDSTGGRSEQYF
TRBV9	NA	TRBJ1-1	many	TGTGCCAGCAGCCCAGGGGTTGTCGGGAACACTGAAGCTTTCTTT	CASSPGVVGNTEAFF
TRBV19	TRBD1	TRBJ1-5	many	TGTGCCAGTGGGTTTGGGAGACAGGGTGCGAATCAGCCCCAGCATTTT	CASGFGRQGANQPQHF
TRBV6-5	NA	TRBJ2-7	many	TGTGCCAGCAGTACCAGGGGGAGGTACGAGCAGTACTTC	CASSTRGRYEQYF
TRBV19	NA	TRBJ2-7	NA	TGTGCCAGTAGTACCCAACTACGGAACGAGCAGTACTTC	CASSTQLRNEQYF
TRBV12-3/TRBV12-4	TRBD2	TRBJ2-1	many	TGTGCCAGCATCATGGACTTAGCGGGGGTCAATGAGCAGTTCTTC	CASIMDLAGVNEQFF
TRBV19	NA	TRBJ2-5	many	TGTGCCAGTAGCTCCGGTCACCCAGGAGAGACCCAGTACTTC	CASSSGHPGETQYF
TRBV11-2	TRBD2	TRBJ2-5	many	TGTGCCAGCAGATCCCGACTAGCGGGGTCGCAAGAGACCCAGTACTTC	CASRSRLAGSQETQYF
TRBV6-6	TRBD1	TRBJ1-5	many	TGTGCCAGCAGCCCTACAGGGGGCAGGCAGCCCCAGCATTTT	CASSPTGGRQPQHF
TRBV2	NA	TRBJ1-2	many	TGTGCCAGCAGTGGAGTGACAAACTATGGCTACACCTTC	CASSGVTNYGYTF
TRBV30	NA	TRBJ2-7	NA	TGTGCCTGGAGTGTACTTGGCTCCTACGAGCAGTACTTC	CAWSVLGSYEQYF
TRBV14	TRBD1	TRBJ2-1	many	TGTGCCAGCAGTGGGGACAGCCTTTCCTACAATGAGCAGTTCTTC	CASSGDSLSYNEQFF
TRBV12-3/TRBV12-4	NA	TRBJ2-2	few	TGTGCCAGCAGTTTCATTGGGGGGCTAGTAACCGGGGAGCTGTTTTTT	CASSFIGGLVTGELFF
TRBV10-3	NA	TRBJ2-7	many	TGTGCCATCAGTGACACGGGAGTCGAGCAGTACTTC	CAISDTGVEQYF
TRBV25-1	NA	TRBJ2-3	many	TGTGCCAGCACTCCGGAGCCAGCCACAGATACGCAGTATTTT	CASTPEPATDTQYF
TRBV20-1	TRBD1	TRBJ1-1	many	TGCAGTGCTTCAAACAGGGGCCAGCCTTTCTTT	CSASNRGQPFF
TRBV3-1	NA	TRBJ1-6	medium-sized	TGTGCCAGCAGCCAAGAAAGCGCAAGTTCACCCCTCCACTTT	CASSQESASSPLHF
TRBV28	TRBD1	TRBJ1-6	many	TGTGCCAGCAGTCCGCTGACAGGGGGCACTTCACCCCTCCACTTT	CASSPLTGGTSPLHF
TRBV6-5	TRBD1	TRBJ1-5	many	TGTGCCAGCAGTCCCCACCGGGACAGACGCAATCAGCCCCAGCATTTT	CASSPHRDRRNQPQHF
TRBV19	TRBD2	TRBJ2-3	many	TGTGCCAGTAGTATTACCCCTAGCGGGGGGCCGGGCACAGATACGCAGTATTTT	CASSITPSGGPGTDTQYF
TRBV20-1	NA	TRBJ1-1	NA	TGCAGTGCCCCCCCTACAGGAGCCACTGAAGCTTTCTTT	CSAPPTGATEAFF
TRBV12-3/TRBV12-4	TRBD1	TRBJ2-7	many	TGTGCCAGCAGCCCAGGGACAGGGAGATACTACGAGCAGTACTTC	CASSPGTGRYYEQYF
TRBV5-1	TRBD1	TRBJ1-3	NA	TGCGCCAGCAAACCCCTCGCTGGACAGGACCCATCTGGAAACACCATATATTTT	CASKPLAGQDPSGNTIYF
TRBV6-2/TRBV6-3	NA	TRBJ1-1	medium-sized	TGTGCCAGCCAGGACTACACTGAAGCTTTCTTT	CASQDYTEAFF
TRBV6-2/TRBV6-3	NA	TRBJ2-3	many	TGTGCCAGCAGTCTCGCGGGTACGCAGTATTTT	CASSLAGTQYF
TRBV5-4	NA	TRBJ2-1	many	TGTGCCAGCAGCTTAAGGCAGGGCTCCTACAATGAGCAGTTCTTC	CASSLRQGSYNEQFF
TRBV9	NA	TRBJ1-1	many	TGTGCCAGCAGCGTAGTGTCTGAGAACACTGAAGCTTTCTTT	CASSVVSENTEAFF
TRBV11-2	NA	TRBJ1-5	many	TGTGCCAGCAGCTTAGAATGGGGTCAGCCCCAGCATTTT	CASSLEWGQPQHF
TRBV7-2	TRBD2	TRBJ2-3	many	TGTGCCAGCAGCCCTAGCGGGGTCGGGGGTACGCAGTATTTT	CASSPSGVGGTQYF
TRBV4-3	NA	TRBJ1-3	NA	TGCGCCAGCAGCCCCACAAGCTCTGGAAACACCATATATTTT	CASSPTSSGNTIYF
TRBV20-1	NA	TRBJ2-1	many	TGCAGTGCTAGCCGGACTACCTTTGATGAGCAGTTCTTC	CSASRTTFDEQFF
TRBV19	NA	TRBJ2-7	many	TGTGCCACCAAGGGGGGACAGTCGCGCTACGAGCAGTACTTC	CATKGGQSRYEQYF
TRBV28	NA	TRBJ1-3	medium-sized	TGTGCCAGCAGTGCCCAACAGGGAACCTCTGGAAACACCATATATTTT	CASSAQQGTSGNTIYF
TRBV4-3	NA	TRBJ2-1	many	TGCGCCAGCAGCCAAGATATCGGGGGAAGCTCCTACAATGAGCAGTTCTTC	CASSQDIGGSSYNEQFF
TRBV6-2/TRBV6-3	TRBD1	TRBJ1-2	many	TGTGCCAGCAAGACAGGGGAGTCGGTTGGTGGCTACACCTTC	CASKTGESVGGYTF
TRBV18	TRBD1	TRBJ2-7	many	TGTGCCAGCTCACGGGCAGGGGGCGCGGAAGAGCAGTACTTC	CASSRAGGAEEQYF
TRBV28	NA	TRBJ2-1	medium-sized	TGTGCCAGCAGTTTTGGGCACGGGGAGCAGTTCTTC	CASSFGHGEQFF
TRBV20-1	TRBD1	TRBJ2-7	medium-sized	TGCAGTGCAGCCGGGACAGGGGGATACGAGCAGTACTTC	CSAAGTGGYEQYF
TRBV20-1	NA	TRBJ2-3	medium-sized	TGCAGTGCTAGAGACGGGTCCACAGATACGCAGTATTTT	CSARDGSTDTQYF
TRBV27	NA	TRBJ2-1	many	TGTGCCAGCAGTTTATCGCCCGGCCTTCTCTACAATGAGCAGTTCTTC	CASSLSPGLLYNEQFF
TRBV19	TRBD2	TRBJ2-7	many	TGTGCCAGTAGTCTTGGACTAGCGGGAGGAGCCTACGAGCAGTACTTC	CASSLGLAGGAYEQYF
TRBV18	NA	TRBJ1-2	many	TGTGCCAGCTCACGGGACAACCTCTACACCTTC	CASSRDNLYTF
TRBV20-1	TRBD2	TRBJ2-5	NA	TGCAGTGCTAGCCCCACCTTACTAGCGGAGCAAGAGACCCAGTACTTC	CSASPTLLAEQETQYF
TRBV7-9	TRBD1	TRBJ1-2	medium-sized	TGTGCCAGCAGCTCACAGGGGACTTATAACTATGGCTACACCTTC	CASSSQGTYNYGYTF
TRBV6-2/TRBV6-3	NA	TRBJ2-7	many	TGTGCCAGCAGTTACCGCGGGCGAACCTACGAGCAGTACTTC	CASSYRGRTYEQYF
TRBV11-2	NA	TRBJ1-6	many	TGTGCCAGCAGCTTAGATTCCCCACCCCGACCCCTCCACTTT	CASSLDSPPRPLHF
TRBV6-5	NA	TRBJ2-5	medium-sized	TGTGCCAGCAGTTTAACAGCCCAAGAGACCCAGTACTTC	CASSLTAQETQYF
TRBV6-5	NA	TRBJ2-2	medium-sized	TGTGCCAGCAGTTACGATTCGGGCACCGGGGAGCTGTTTTTT	CASSYDSGTGELFF